A single sample gave rise to the 16 T cell receptor beta chains below, sequenced in a study of siplizumab effects on memory and regulatory T cells. The method was immunoSEQ multiplex PCR; TCRdb's version includes in-frame clones alone and lacks a portion of them. Of fewer than 70,000 clones in the sample, about 87% are singletons; the top ten hold about 1.5%. The sequenced sample consisted of Tregs sorted from blood. The receptor source for this set is a human donor in good health.

The chain is built from TRBV10-3 and TRBJ1-5; maybe TRBD1 (5 bases). This CDR3 has 13 amino acids. Trimming shortened V by 7 bases and J by 5 bases, and 12 bases separated the two germline ends. Germline-derived CDR1 and CDR2 are ENHRY and SYGVKD. This chain's CDR3 is CAIKPREDQPQHF. The DNA for the CDR3 is TGTGCCATCAAGCCCAGGGAGGATCAGCCCCAGCATTTT.

This chain connects TRBV6-5 to TRBJ2-2, with D perhaps being TRBD1 or TRBD2 (5 bases each). The CDR3 covers 15 residues. With 6 bases removed from V and 2 bases from J, the gap between germline ends came to 13 bases. Germline CDR1 is MNHEY and CDR2 is SVGAGI. CDR3 sequence reads: CASSPRDPNTGELFF. The CDR3 DNA reads TGTGCCAGCAGCCCCAGGGACCCTAACACCGGGGAGCTGTTTTTT.

The rearrangement joins TRBV6-5 to TRBJ1-5; D possibly corresponds to TRBD1 (6 bases). The germline V gene encodes CDR1 MNHEY and CDR2 SVGAGI. V shed 4 bases and J shed 1 base, with 11 bases lying between them. CDR3 size: 15 residues. CDR3 in amino acids: CASSSDRQSNQPQHF. The CDR3 bases are TGTGCCAGCAGTTCCGACAGGCAAAGCAATCAGCCCCAGCATTTT.

The chain's CDR3 is CAISESYMGAAYEQYF. The CDR3 DNA sequence: TGTGCCATCAGTGAGTCGTACATGGGGGCGGCCTACGAGCAGTACTTC. The chain combines TRBV10-3 with TRBJ2-7; D may be TRBD1 (6 bases). Germline values: CDR1 ENHRY, CDR2 SYGVKD. Trimming pared 0 bases from V and 2 bases from J, leaving 14 bases between. The CDR3 loop spans 16 amino acids.

The rearrangement uses TRBV6-1 and TRBJ1-1; D is ambiguous. This CDR3 contains 15 residues. V lost 8 bases and J 3 bases, leaving 19 bases between the germline ends. Germline assignment: CDR1 MNHNS and CDR2 SASEGT. The CDR3 loop reads CASQDTATLHTEAFF. The CDR3 DNA reads as TGTGCCAGCCAAGACACGGCCACCCTCCACACTGAAGCTTTCTTT.

This rearrangement joins TRBV7-2 to TRBJ1-4; no reliable D call. This CDR3 has 16 amino acids. CDR1 is SGHTA, CDR2 FQGNSA, per germline. V lost 5 bases, J lost 10 bases, and 23 bases lay in between. The CDR3 sequence: CASSQLTSSYGVKLFF. CDR3 bases: TGTGCCAGCAGCCAACTAACCTCAAGCTACGGGGTAAAACTGTTTTTT.

This sequence joins TRBV6-6 and TRBJ1-2; 8 bases line up with TRBD1. V lost 5 bases to trimming and J lost 2 bases; unmatched junction nucleotides: 10. Germline CDR1 is MNHNY and CDR2 is SVGAGI (reference sequence). CDR3 length equals 16 residues. The CDR3 bases are TGTGCCAGCAGTCAAGTTTCCGGGACAGGCAACTATGGCTACACCTTC. Its protein product is CASSQVSGTGNYGYTF.

The chain links TRBV6-1 to TRBJ2-7; 7 bases are a match to TRBD1. Germline CDR1 and CDR2: MNHNS and SASEGT. The length of the CDR3 is 15 residues. The junction had 9 bases not matched to a gene; V was cut back by 6 bases and J by 1 base. The DNA of the CDR3 is TGTGCCAGCAGAAAACTACAGGGGTCATCCTACGAGCAGTACTTC. It codes for CASRKLQGSSYEQYF.

The rearrangement links TRBV2 to TRBJ2-5; no reliable D call. Trimming stripped 3 bases from V and 6 bases from J, with 8 bases between. The germline V gene has CDR1 SNHLY and CDR2 FYNNEI. This CDR3 has 12 residues. The CDR3 nucleotides read TGTGCCAGCAGTGAGGAACGGCAGACCCAGTACTTC. Amino acids: CASSEERQTQYF.

This clone has just one count. This chain connects TRBV6-5 to TRBJ1-2; TRBD1 matches 7 bases. The CDR3 is 13 residues long. With 6 bases clipped from V and 4 bases from J, the junction kept 5 bases outside the gene matches. The germline CDR1 and CDR2 sequences are MNHEY and SVGAGI. In DNA form, the CDR3 reads TGTGCCAGCAGGGACAGGAGCCTCTATGGCTACACCTTC. Translated: CASRDRSLYGYTF.

This rearrangement joins TRBV6-1 to TRBJ1-6; no reliable D call. CDR1 is MNHNS, CDR2 SASEGT, per germline. The V end lost 5 bases, the J end lost 5 bases, and 10 bases lay between the germline ends. The CDR3 consists of 14 residues. CDR3 residues: CASSLSDNNSPLHF. CDR3 DNA: TGTGCCAGCAGTTTGTCAGACAATAATTCACCCCTCCACTTT.

V usage is TRBV5-1 and J usage is TRBJ2-1, with 9 bases that match TRBD2. Unmatched junction bases numbered 6, after V lost 0 bases and J lost 5 bases. Germline V gene sequence: CDR1 SGHRS, CDR2 YFSETQ. This CDR3 has 16 residues. For the CDR3, the DNA is TGCGCCAGCAGCTTGGTTCTAGCGGGGAAACACAATGAGCAGTTCTTC. As protein: CASSLVLAGKHNEQFF.

The rearrangement links TRBV20-1 to TRBJ1-1; D perhaps matches TRBD1 (5 bases). V lost 5 bases and J lost 11, with 12 bases in between. The CDR3 extends over 10 amino acids. CDR1 and CDR2 (germline): DFQATT, SNEGSKA (reference sequence). The CDR3 DNA reads as TGCAGTGCTGACCGGGGCATTGCTTTCTTT. It translates to CSADRGIAFF.

This clone has more than one count but fewer than ten. V usage is TRBV14 and J usage is TRBJ2-7; D might be TRBD2 (6 bases). V lost 0 bases and J lost 5, with 11 bases in between. The CDR3 has 14 amino acids. The germline gives CDR1 SGHDN, CDR2 FVKESK. As DNA, the CDR3 is TGTGCCAGCAGCCAAGATTGGGCGGGGCACGAGCAGTACTTC. Amino acids: CASSQDWAGHEQYF.

The chain uses TRBV30 and TRBJ1-6, with TRBD1 matching 7 bases. CDR3 length: 13 residues. Germline lookup yields CDR1 GTSNPN and CDR2 SVGIG (reference sequence). The V and J ends lost 5 bases and 7 bases, in that order; junction bases with no gene match: 5. The CDR3 nucleotides are TGTGCCTGGTCGACAGGGTACAATTCACCCCTCCACTTT. Its protein is CAWSTGYNSPLHF.

The chain links TRBV6-1 to TRBJ1-6, with 9 bases that match TRBD1. V gave up 2 bases and J gave up 10 bases; unmatched junction bases: 6. This CDR3 is built from 15 residues. Per the germline V gene, CDR1 is MNHNS and CDR2 is SASEGT. CDR3 region: CASSELGQGISPLHF. DNA for the CDR3: TGTGCCAGCAGTGAACTGGGACAGGGTATATCACCCCTCCACTTT.